The 21 T cell receptor beta chains listed next were all sequenced from one sample in a study of siplizumab effects on memory and regulatory T cells. Measured with immunoSEQ multiplex PCR; TCRdb has only the in-frame clones, and not every one. The sample lists tens of thousands of clones, approximately 96% seen once, with more than 0.075% in the top ten. The sequenced sample was naive CD8+ T cells sorted from blood. Every receptor here comes from a human donor in good health.

This chain links TRBV5-1 with TRBJ1-1; D is unclear. This CDR3 has 14 residues. V was shortened by 5 bases and J by 1 base, with 12 bases between the two germline ends. Germline loops: CDR1 SGHRS, CDR2 YFSETQ. In DNA, the CDR3 is TGCGCCAGCAGTTACCCCGGAGAGAACACTGAAGCTTTCTTT. Its translation: CASSYPGENTEAFF.

With respect to this clone: Compared with germline, one end of the junction differs, possibly owing to a read error. The gene calls are TRBV7-9 and TRBJ2-5; 8 bases are shared with TRBD1. Germline lookup yields CDR1 SEHNR and CDR2 FQNEAQ (reference sequence). The CDR3 totals 16 residues. CDR3: CASSFPDRDHQETQYF. In DNA, the CDR3 is TGTGCCAGCAGCTTTCCGGACAGGGATCACCAGGAGACCCAGTACTTC.

The rearrangement uses TRBV6-1 and TRBJ2-3; maybe TRBD1 (6 bases). The CDR3 loop spans 15 amino acids. V lost 7 bases and J lost 0, with 14 bases in between. Germline CDR1 MNHNS, CDR2 SASEGT. The CDR3 is CASTSRQASTDTQYF. The CDR3 nucleotides are TGTGCCAGCACCTCCCGACAGGCGAGCACAGATACGCAGTATTTT.

CDR3: CASSPPVWAGETRDTQYF. DNA of the CDR3: TGTGCCAGCAGCCCTCCGGTGTGGGCGGGGGAAACTAGAGATACGCAGTATTTT. V and J are TRBV7-9 and TRBJ2-3; TRBD2 aligns across 7 bases. The germline V gene has CDR1 SEHNR and CDR2 FQNEAQ (reference sequence). The CDR3 loop spans 18 amino acids. Trimming took 5 bases from V and 5 from J; bases not matched to a gene: 19.

V is TRBV5-4 and J is TRBJ1-2, with a tentative D call TRBD1 (5 bases). The germline CDR1 and CDR2 sequences are SGHNT and YYREEE (reference sequence). The CDR3 is 14 residues long. V was cut by 0 bases and J by 6 bases, with 12 bases left in between. The CDR3 bases are TGTGCCAGCAGCTTGGCGGGGGGGTCAGATGGCTACACCTTC. Its protein product is CASSLAGGSDGYTF.

V and J are TRBV19 and TRBJ2-1, with 9 nucleotides matching TRBD1. V lost 9 bases, J lost 0 bases, and 6 bases stayed unmatched. Germline CDR1 is LNHDA and CDR2 is SQIVND (reference sequence). There are 15 residues in the CDR3. CDR3 nucleotide sequence: TGTGCCAGCACCGGGACAGGGCACTCCTACAATGAGCAGTTCTTC. Its translation: CASTGTGHSYNEQFF.

The V and J genes are TRBV5-5 and TRBJ2-1, with 13 bases aligning to TRBD2. The CDR3 runs to 19 residues. V shed 0 bases and J 9 bases; nucleotides not matched to a gene: 15. Germline CDR1 and CDR2: SGHKS and YYEKEE (reference sequence). In nucleotides, the CDR3 is TGTGCCAGCAGCTTGGTATACCCCGGACTAGCGGGGGAGGGCAGTGAGCAGTTCTTC. Translated: CASSLVYPGLAGEGSEQFF.

V gene TRBV6-1 combines with J gene TRBJ1-6; D is ambiguous. Germline CDR1 MNHNS, CDR2 SASEGT. The length of the CDR3 is 12 residues. CDR3 loop: CGGASYNSPLHF. The DNA of the CDR3 is TGTGGGGGAGCCTCCTATAATTCACCCCTCCACTTT.

The gene calls are TRBV6-1 and TRBJ2-3; the match to TRBD2 covers 10 bases. V was clipped by 6 bases and J by 3 bases; unmatched bases: 6. Germline V CDR1 and CDR2: MNHNS, SASEGT. The CDR3 totals 15 residues. The DNA for the CDR3 is TGTGCCAGCAGCCCCACTAGCGGGGTTACAGATACGCAGTATTTT. This sequence encodes CASSPTSGVTDTQYF.

The chain recombines TRBV15 with TRBJ1-6; D not certain. The CDR3 has 19 residues. V was cut by 0 bases and J by 0 bases, with 15 bases left in between. In germline, CDR1 is LNHNV, CDR2 YYDKDF (reference sequence). The CDR3 nucleotides read TGTGCCACCAGCAGAGATAGGGCAGTTGCGAGCTCCTATAATTCACCCCTCCACTTT. It yields the protein CATSRDRAVASSYNSPLHF. Drawing the rest from reference TRBV15 and TRBJ1-6, the complete variable domain is DAMVIQNPRYQVTQFGKPVTLSCSQTLNHNVMYWYQQKSSQAPKLLFHYYDKDFNNEADTPDNFQSRRPNTSFCFLDIRSPGLGDTAMYLCATSRDRAVASSYNSPLHFGNGTRLTVT.

The gene calls are TRBV7-9 and TRBJ2-2; TRBD1 aligns across 8 bases. CDR3 length equals 15 residues. Germline CDR1 reads SEHNR; CDR2 reads FQNEAQ (reference sequence). V lost 5 bases to trimming and J lost 3 bases; unmatched junction nucleotides: 5. The CDR3 reads CASSTRDRYTGELFF. In nucleotides, the CDR3 is TGTGCCAGCAGCACAAGGGACAGGTACACCGGGGAGCTGTTTTTT.

The V call is TRBV6-5, the J call TRBJ1-5, with 7 bases identical to TRBD1. The CDR3 has 13 residues. Germline CDR1 reads MNHEY; CDR2 reads SVGAGI. Trimming at V came to 5 bases and at J to 5 bases, leaving 3 bases not matched to a gene. Here the CDR3 reads CASSGQDYQPQHF. For the CDR3, the DNA is TGTGCCAGCAGTGGACAGGACTATCAGCCCCAGCATTTT.

The CDR3 reads CASSLDRGANEKLFF. CDR3 nucleotide sequence: TGTGCCAGCTCTCTGGACAGGGGGGCTAATGAAAAACTGTTTTTT. This rearrangement joins TRBV18 to TRBJ1-4, with TRBD1 identical over 10 bases. After removal of 6 bases from V and 3 bases from J, the junction contained 4 bases not matched to a gene. The CDR3 consists of 15 residues. In germline, CDR1 is KGHSH, CDR2 LQKENI.

This chain connects TRBV7-6 to TRBJ2-3; D gene unclear. CDR1 and CDR2 (germline): SGHVS, FNYEAQ. The CDR3 runs to 14 residues. V was cut by 1 base and J by 0 bases, with 5 bases left in between. CDR3 protein: CASSLVPSTDTQYF. CDR3 nucleotides: TGTGCCAGCAGCTTAGTTCCTAGCACAGATACGCAGTATTTT.

The rearrangement links TRBV11-2 to TRBJ2-7; possibly TRBD2 for D (7 bases). The germline CDR1 and CDR2 sequences are SGHAT and FQNNGV. Deletions cut 1 base from V and 3 bases from J, with 13 bases between. This CDR3 is 15 amino acids long. The CDR3 spells CASSLGGGPIYEQYF. In DNA, the CDR3 is TGTGCCAGCAGCTTAGGGGGGGGCCCCATCTACGAGCAGTACTTC.

This rearrangement joins TRBV7-5 to TRBJ1-3. TRBV7-5 is a documented pseudogene. This CDR3 region has 15 residues. In nucleotides, the CDR3 is TGTGTCAGAAGCCCGAGAAGTAGCTCTGGAAACACCATATATTTT. Its translation is CVRSPRSSSGNTIYF.

The chain couples TRBV6-5 to TRBJ2-2; D is unresolved. The CDR3 consists of 13 residues. The germline V and J ends were trimmed by 2 bases and 7 bases, with 8 bases remaining between them. Germline V gene data show CDR1 as MNHEY and CDR2 as SVGAGI. The CDR3 nucleotides read TGTGCCAGCAGTTACCAACTATACGGGGAGCTGTTTTTT. Protein sequence: CASSYQLYGELFF.

The chain is built from TRBV19 and TRBJ1-4, with D hard to call. CDR3 length equals 16 residues. V was clipped by 4 bases and J by 1 base, with 13 bases between them. CDR1 LNHDA and CDR2 SQIVND come from the germline V gene (reference sequence). CDR3 region: CASSKAPWVTNEKLFF. The CDR3 DNA sequence: TGTGCCAGTAGTAAGGCCCCGTGGGTAACTAATGAAAAACTGTTTTTT.

The genes are TRBV4-3 and TRBJ2-2, with D maybe TRBD2 (5 bases). V shed 0 bases and J shed 4 bases, with 9 bases lying between them. Germline assignment: CDR1 LGHNA and CDR2 YSLEER. The CDR3 loop spans 15 amino acids. The CDR3, as DNA: TGCGCCAGCAGCCAAGATTTCCTAGCCACCGGGGAGCTGTTTTTT. Protein product: CASSQDFLATGELFF.

This clone was seen only once. This rearrangement joins TRBV29-1 to TRBJ2-3; TRBD1 matches at 7 bases. J lost 2 bases, V lost 3 bases, and 8 bases had no gene match. The germline CDR1 and CDR2 sequences are SQVTM and ANQGSEA. CDR3 size: 15 residues. The chain's CDR3 is CSVEDGQADTDTQYF. The CDR3 DNA reads as TGCAGCGTTGAGGACGGACAGGCCGACACAGATACGCAGTATTTT.

The chain uses TRBV9 and TRBJ2-5, with D perhaps being TRBD1 or TRBD2 (7 bases each). The CDR3 consists of 13 residues. Trimming cost V 10 bases and J 2 bases, with 15 bases left between them. The germline gives CDR1 SGDLS, CDR2 YYNGEE. The CDR3 DNA sequence: TGTGCCTCCGGCGGGGGACAGCAAGAGACCCAGTACTTC. This sequence encodes CASGGGQQETQYF.